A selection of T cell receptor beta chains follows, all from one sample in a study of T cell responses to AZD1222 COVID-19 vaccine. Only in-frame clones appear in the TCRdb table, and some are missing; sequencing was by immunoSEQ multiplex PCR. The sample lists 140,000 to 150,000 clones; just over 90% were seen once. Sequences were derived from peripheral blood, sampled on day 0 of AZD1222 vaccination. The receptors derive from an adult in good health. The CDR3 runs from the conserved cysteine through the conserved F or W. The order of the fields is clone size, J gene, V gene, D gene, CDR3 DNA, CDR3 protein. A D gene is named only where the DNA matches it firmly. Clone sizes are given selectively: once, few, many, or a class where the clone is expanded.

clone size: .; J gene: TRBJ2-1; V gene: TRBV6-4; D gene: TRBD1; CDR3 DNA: TGTGCCAGCAGTGAATTAGGGGACAGACCCTACAATGAGCAGTTCTTC; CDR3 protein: CASSELGDRPYNEQFF
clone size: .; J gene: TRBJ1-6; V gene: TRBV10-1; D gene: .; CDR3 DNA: TGCGCCAGCAGTGAACAGGAATCACCCCTCCACTTT; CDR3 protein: CASSEQESPLHF
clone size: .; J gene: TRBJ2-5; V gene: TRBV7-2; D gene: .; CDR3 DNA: TGTGCCAGCAGCTTAGTGTGGGGGTTCCAAGAGACCCAGTACTTC; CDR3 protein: CASSLVWGFQETQYF
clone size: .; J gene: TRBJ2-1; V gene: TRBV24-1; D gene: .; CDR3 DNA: TGTGCCACCAGCGTCCCGCATTCAGATGAGCAGTTCTTC; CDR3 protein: CATSVPHSDEQFF
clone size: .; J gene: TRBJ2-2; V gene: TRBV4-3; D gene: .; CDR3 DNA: TGCGCCAGCAGCCTAACGGGGGTCACCGGGGAGCTGTTTTTT; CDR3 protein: CASSLTGVTGELFF
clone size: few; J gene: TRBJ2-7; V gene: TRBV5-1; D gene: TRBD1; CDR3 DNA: TGCGCCAGCAGTTGGGACAGGGCTGACGAGCAGTACTTC; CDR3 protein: CASSWDRADEQYF
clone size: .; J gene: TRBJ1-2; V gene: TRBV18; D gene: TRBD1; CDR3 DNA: TGTGCCAGCTCACCCCCCGGGACAGGGGGCTGGCTGGCGTTCTACACCTTC; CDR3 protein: CASSPPGTGGWLAFYTF
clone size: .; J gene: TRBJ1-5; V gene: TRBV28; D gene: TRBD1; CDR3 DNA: TGTGCCAGCAGCGGACAGGGGCAGCCCCAGCATTTT; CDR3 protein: CASSGQGQPQHF
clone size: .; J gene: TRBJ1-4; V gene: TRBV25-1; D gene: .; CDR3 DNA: TGTGCCAGCAGTGACTTAGCAGGGGATCAGGAAAAACTGTTTTTT; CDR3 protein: CASSDLAGDQEKLFF
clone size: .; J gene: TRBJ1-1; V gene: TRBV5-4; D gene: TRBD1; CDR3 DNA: TGTGCCAGCAGCGTCTCCGAAAGGGGGCGCCACACTGAAGCTTTCTTT; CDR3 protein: CASSVSERGRHTEAFF
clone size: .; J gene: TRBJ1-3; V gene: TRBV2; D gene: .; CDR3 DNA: TGTGCCAGTCGGACCGACTCTGGAAACACCATATATTTT; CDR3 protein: CASRTDSGNTIYF
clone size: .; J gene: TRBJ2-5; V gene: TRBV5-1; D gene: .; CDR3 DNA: TGCGCCAGCAGCTTGCTGGCTCTACAAGAGACCCAGTACTTC; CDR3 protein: CASSLLALQETQYF
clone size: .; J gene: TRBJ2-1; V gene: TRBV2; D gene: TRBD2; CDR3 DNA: TGTGCCAGCAGTATGAGCGGGGGCTACTACAATGAGCAGTTCTTC; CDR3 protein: CASSMSGGYYNEQFF
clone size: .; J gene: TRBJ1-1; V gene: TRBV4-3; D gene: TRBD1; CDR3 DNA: TGCGCCAGCAGCCAAGGACAGGGGAGGACCGAAGCTTTCTTT; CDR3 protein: CASSQGQGRTEAFF
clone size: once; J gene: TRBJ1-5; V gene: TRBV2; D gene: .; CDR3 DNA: TGTGCCAGCAGTGAATCAGGCCAGCCCCAGCATTTT; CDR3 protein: CASSESGQPQHF
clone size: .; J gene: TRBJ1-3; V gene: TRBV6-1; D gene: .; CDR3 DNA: TGTGCCAGCAGTGAAAAGGGCTCTGGAAACACCATATATTTT; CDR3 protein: CASSEKGSGNTIYF
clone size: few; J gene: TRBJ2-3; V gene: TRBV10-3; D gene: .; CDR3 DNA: TGTGCCATCAGTGAGTCACGGGCGGGACCCACAGATACGCAGTATTTT; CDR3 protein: CAISESRAGPTDTQYF
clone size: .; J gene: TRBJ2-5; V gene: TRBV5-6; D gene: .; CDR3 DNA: TGTGCCAGCAGCACATGGGGGCGGGAGACCCAGTACTTC; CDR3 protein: CASSTWGRETQYF
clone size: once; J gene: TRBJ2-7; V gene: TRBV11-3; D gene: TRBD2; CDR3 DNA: TGTGCCAGCAGCGGAAGGACTAGCGGGGGGCAACTCAACTTC; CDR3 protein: CASSGRTSGGQLNF
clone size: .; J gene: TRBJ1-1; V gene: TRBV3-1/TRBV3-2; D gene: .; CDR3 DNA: TGTGCCAGCAGCCAAGATACCTTGAACACTGAAGCTTTCTTT; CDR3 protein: CASSQDTLNTEAFF
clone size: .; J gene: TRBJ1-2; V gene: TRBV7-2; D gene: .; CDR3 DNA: TGTGCCAGCAGCTTAGTGGGTTATGGCTACACCTTC; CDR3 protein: CASSLVGYGYTF
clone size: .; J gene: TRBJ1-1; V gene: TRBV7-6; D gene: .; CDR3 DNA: TGTGCCAGCAGCTTAGCGGGCGGAGCTTTCGCTGAAGCTTTCTTT; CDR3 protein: CASSLAGGAFAEAFF
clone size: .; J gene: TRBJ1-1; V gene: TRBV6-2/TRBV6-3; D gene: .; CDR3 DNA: TGTGCCAGCAGTGGGGCAGGGGCGGGCACTGAAGCTTTCTTT; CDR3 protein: CASSGAGAGTEAFF
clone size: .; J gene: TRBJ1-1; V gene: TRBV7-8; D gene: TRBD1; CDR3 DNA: TGTGCCAGCAGAGTAACAGGGGGTCTATCTGAAGCTTTCTTT; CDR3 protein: CASRVTGGLSEAFF
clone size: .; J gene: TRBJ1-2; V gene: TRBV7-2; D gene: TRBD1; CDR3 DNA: TGTGCCAGCAGCCTGGGACAGGGGGTCTACACCTTC; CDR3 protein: CASSLGQGVYTF
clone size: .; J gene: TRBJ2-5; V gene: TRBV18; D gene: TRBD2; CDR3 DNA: TGTGCCAGCTCACTGAGCGGGGGGCTGATGGAGACCCAGTACTTC; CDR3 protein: CASSLSGGLMETQYF
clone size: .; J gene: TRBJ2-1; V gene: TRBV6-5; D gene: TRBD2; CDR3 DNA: TGTGCCAGCAGTTCTAGCGGGGCGGATAGTCTTGAGCAGTTCTTC; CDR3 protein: CASSSSGADSLEQFF
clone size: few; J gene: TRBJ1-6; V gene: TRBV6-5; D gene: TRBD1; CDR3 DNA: TGTGCCACCGACGACAGGGGACCCAATTCACCCCTCCACTTT; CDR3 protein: CATDDRGPNSPLHF
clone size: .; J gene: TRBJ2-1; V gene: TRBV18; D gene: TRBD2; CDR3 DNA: TGTGCCAGCTCGCCTAGCGGGGGGGCCGGAGATAATGAGCAGTTCTTC; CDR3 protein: CASSPSGGAGDNEQFF
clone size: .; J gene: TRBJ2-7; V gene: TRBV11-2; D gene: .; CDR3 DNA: TGTGCCAGCCGGGGACTCACTTACGAGCAGTACTTC; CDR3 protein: CASRGLTYEQYF
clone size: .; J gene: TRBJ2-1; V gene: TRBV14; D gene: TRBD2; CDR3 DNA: TGTGCCAGCAGCCAAGGGGGACTAGCGGGGGGAATTTACAATGAGCAGTTCTTC; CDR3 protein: CASSQGGLAGGIYNEQFF
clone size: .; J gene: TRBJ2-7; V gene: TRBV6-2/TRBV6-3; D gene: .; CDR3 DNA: TGTGCCAGCAGTTTCAGTGGCGAGCAGTACTTC; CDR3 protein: CASSFSGEQYF
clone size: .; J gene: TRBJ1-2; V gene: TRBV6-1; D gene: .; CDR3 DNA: TGTGCCAGCAGTGAGGGGGGTCTAACAGCTAACTATGGCTACACCTTC; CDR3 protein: CASSEGGLTANYGYTF
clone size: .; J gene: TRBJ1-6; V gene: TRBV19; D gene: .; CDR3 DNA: TGTGCCAGTAGTCCCGCCGGGGTTAGTGGGGGCTCACCCCTCCACTTT; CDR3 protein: CASSPAGVSGGSPLHF
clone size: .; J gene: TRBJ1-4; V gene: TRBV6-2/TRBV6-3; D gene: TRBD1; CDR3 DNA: TGTGCCAGCAGCATACACCGGGACAGGGGTGAAAAACTGTTTTTT; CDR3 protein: CASSIHRDRGEKLFF
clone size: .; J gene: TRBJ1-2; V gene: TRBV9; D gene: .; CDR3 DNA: TGTGCCAGCAAACGGTCGGGGCTGGATGGCTACACCTTC; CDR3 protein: CASKRSGLDGYTF
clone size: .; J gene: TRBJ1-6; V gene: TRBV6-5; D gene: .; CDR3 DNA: TGTGCCAGCAGACCACGCCAGTCAATTAATTCACCCCTCCACTTT; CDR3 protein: CASRPRQSINSPLHF
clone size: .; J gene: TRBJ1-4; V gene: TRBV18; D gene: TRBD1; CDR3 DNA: TGTGCCAGCTCACCATTGACAGGGAATAATGAAAAACTGTTTTTT; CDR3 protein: CASSPLTGNNEKLFF